Detailed here is one TCR beta chain. Amplification of TCR beta CDR3 regions used RNA as the template. A set of HTBI primers served as the primers for a first-round RT-PCR of the TCR CDR3. TCRdb itself ran the multiplex PCR reads through MiXCR, one entry per CDR3 protein. This table has fewer than 900,000 distinct CDR3 sequences, under 20% appearing once. The data were taken from a study of T cells in Graves' hyperthyroidism and ophthalmopathy. Study overall: Peripheral blood was secured at the point of initial diagnosis, before any treatment.

The CDR3 is 16 residues long. Losses at the gene ends were 1 base for V and 9 bases for J; bases not matched to a gene: 9. Looked up from germline, CDR1 is SGHTA and CDR2 is FQGNSA. Diagnostic assessment was based on clinical symptoms, serum thyroxine and TRAb, thyroid ultrasound and orbital computed tomography. Under 12 ml fresh peripheral blood yielded the PBMCs. The origin of this receptor is a woman between 45 and 65 years old with Graves' hyperthyroidism that later progressed to Graves' ophthalmopathy. The J gene is TRBJ2-1, the V gene TRBV7-2, with 10 bases that match TRBD2. Sequencing used blood. The DNA of the CDR3 is TGTGCCAGCAGCTTAGGGTCTAGCGGGGGCCGGGGTGAGCAGTTCTTC. Translating it yields CASSLGSSGGRGEQFF.